This TCR beta chain was profiled in a study of blood T cell repertoires in COVID-19. Study as a whole: Some COVID-19 samples were acute and others convalescent; all came from the United States, Italy and Spain. Sample material is recorded as cDNA or gDNA derived from T cells, B-cell-depleted T cells, or PBMCs.

Patients in Seattle were enrolled during active infection, then followed longitudinally. CDR3 length: 13 residues. Germline CDR1 SNHLY, CDR2 FYNNEI. The V gene lost 4 bases and the J gene lost 5 bases, with 11 bases spanning the gap. Original processing methods: Reference gene primer amplification gave estimated nucleated cell counts. Method: immunoSEQ multiplex PCR; TCRdb's copy keeps in-frame clones and lacks some. Clone size and the V and J calls come from that table; the DNA yielded D and trimming. The table shows 300,000 to 400,000 clones, with 87% occurring only once. Material for sequencing was peripheral blood. The sequence was collected from an older woman with COVID-19, enrolled during active disease. The chain employs TRBV2 and TRBJ2-5; no clear D. CDR3 bases: TGTGCCAGCAGTGGCTCTCAAGCGGAGACCCAGTACTTC. This sequence encodes CASSGSQAETQYF.